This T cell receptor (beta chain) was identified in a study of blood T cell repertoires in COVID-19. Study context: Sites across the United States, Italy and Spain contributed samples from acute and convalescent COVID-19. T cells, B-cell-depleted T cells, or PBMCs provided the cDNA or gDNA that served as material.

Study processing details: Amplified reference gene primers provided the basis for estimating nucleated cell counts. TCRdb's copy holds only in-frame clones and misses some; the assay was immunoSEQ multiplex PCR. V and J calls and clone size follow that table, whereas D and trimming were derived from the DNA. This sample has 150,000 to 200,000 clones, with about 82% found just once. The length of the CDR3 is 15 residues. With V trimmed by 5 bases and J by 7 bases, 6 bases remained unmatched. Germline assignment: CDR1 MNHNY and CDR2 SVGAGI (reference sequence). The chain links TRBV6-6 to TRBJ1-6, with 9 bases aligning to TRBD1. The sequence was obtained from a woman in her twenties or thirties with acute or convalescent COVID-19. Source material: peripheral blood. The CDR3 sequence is CASSLDRGMNSPLHF. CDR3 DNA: TGTGCCAGCAGTCTCGACAGGGGGATGAATTCACCCCTCCACTTT.